These T cell receptor beta chains were read from a single sample in a study of cytomegalovirus exposure and HLA in healthy donors. Assay used: immunoSEQ multiplex PCR; TCRdb lists only in-frame clones, some missing. The sample yields roughly 150,000 clones, around 83% seen once. Input material: PBMCs. The receptor set was obtained from a man aged 45-65 years in good health and CMV-seropositive. CDR3s include the opening cysteine and the closing phenylalanine or tryptophan. A D gene is named only where the DNA matches it firmly. Some rows mark clone size as missing; the rest say once, few, many or name a class of expanded clone.

>TRBV6-5|TRBJ2-5|-|TRBD2
TGTGCCAGCAGTCAGGAGCGGGGGGTCCAAGAGACCCAGTACTTC
CASSQERGVQETQYF
>TRBV6-5|TRBJ2-2|-|-
TGTGCCAGCAGGATAACAGGGTCGAACACCGGGGAGCTGTTTTTT
CASRITGSNTGELFF
>TRBV30|TRBJ2-3|-|-
TGTGCCTGGAGTCGCACACAGAGCACAGATACGCAGTATTTT
CAWSRTQSTDTQYF
>TRBV25-1|TRBJ2-1|-|-
TGTGCCAGCAGTGATTCGTATCGGAGGGCAATTCGCAATGAGCAGTTCTTC
CASSDSYRRAIRNEQFF
>TRBV9|TRBJ1-1|few|-
TGTGCCAGCAGCGAGGGGCCCTTGAACACTGAAGCTTTCTTT
CASSEGPLNTEAFF
>TRBV6-5|TRBJ1-1|-|-
TGTGCCAGCAGTTACGGGGGGGCTGAAGCTTTCTTT
CASSYGGAEAFF
>TRBV7-9|TRBJ2-1|once|-
TGTTCCAGCAGCAAAGCAGACAGCTACAATGAGCAGTTCTTC
CSSSKADSYNEQFF
>TRBV7-9|TRBJ1-4|-|-
TGTGCCAGCAGCTTGGACGGGGTTGCAACTAATGAAAAACTGTTTTTT
CASSLDGVATNEKLFF
>TRBV28|TRBJ1-2|-|TRBD1
TGTGCCAGCACCACCCAGACAGGGTACGGCTACACCTTC
CASTTQTGYGYTF
>TRBV5-4|TRBJ2-3|-|TRBD1
TGTGCCAGCCACGCTCGGACAGGGGGCTGGGATACGCAGTATTTT
CASHARTGGWDTQYF
>TRBV7-3|TRBJ2-1|-|TRBD1
TGTGCCAGCAGCTCGACAGGGGCAAGCTCCTACAATGAGCAGTTCTTC
CASSSTGASSYNEQFF
>TRBV10-3|TRBJ2-1|few|TRBD2
TGTGCCATCAAAGTGGGGACTAGCGGGAGTCGCGGCGATGAGCAGTTCTTC
CAIKVGTSGSRGDEQFF
>TRBV2|TRBJ2-5|-|-
TGTGCCAGCAGTGACCAATGGACCGGGAATACGGCCCAGTACTTC
CASSDQWTGNTAQYF
>TRBV10-3|TRBJ1-3|-|-
TGTGCCATCAGTGATTGGTTGGGGAGGGAGTCTGGAAACACCATATATTTT
CAISDWLGRESGNTIYF
>TRBV7-6|TRBJ2-3|-|TRBD2
TGTGCCAGCAGCCCCTTGGCCCTAGCGGGGATCACAGATACGCAGTATTTT
CASSPLALAGITDTQYF
>TRBV27|TRBJ2-5|-|TRBD2
TGTGCCAGCAGTGGCAGGACTAGCGGGCCCCAAGAGACCCAGTACTTC
CASSGRTSGPQETQYF
>TRBV28|TRBJ1-1|-|-
TGTGCCAGCAGCCGTACAGGGAACACTGAAGCTTTCTTT
CASSRTGNTEAFF
>TRBV5-6|TRBJ1-4|-|-
TGTGCCAGCAGCCCGGCGAGGGGACTTGCAACTAATGAAAAACTGTTTTTT
CASSPARGLATNEKLFF
>TRBV30|TRBJ1-1|-|-
TGTGCCTGGAGTGTACTAACAGGGTACACTGAAGCTTTCTTT
CAWSVLTGYTEAFF
>TRBV6-5|TRBJ2-5|once|-
TGTGCCAGCAGTTACTTTGGCGGGGAGACCCAGTACTTC
CASSYFGGETQYF
>TRBV27|TRBJ2-1|-|-
TGTGCCAGCAGAGCACGGAGCGAACACAATGAGCAGTTCTTC
CASRARSEHNEQFF
>TRBV9|TRBJ2-5|-|-
TGTGCCAGCAGCGTAGGCCAGGGGATATGGGCCCAGTACTTC
CASSVGQGIWAQYF
>TRBV29-1|TRBJ1-4|-|-
TGCAGCGTTGGAACGGGCGGGGTTAACGAAAAACTGTTTTTT
CSVGTGGVNEKLFF
>TRBV5-6|TRBJ2-7|-|-
TGTGCCAGCAGCTTGGATAACCACAGGGATTTCTCCTACGAGCAGTACTTC
CASSLDNHRDFSYEQYF
>TRBV19|TRBJ2-5|-|-
TGTGCCAGTAGTTTGGGTGGTGGCAGGGTGGAGACCCAGTACTTC
CASSLGGGRVETQYF
>TRBV6-4|TRBJ2-7|once|TRBD2
TGTGCCAGCATTAGGACTAGCGGGTCTTCTAACTCCTACGAGCAGTACTTC
CASIRTSGSSNSYEQYF
>TRBV18|TRBJ1-5|-|TRBD1
TGTGCCAGCTCACAACAGGGGGCGAGCAATCAGCCCCAGCATTTT
CASSQQGASNQPQHF
>TRBV30|TRBJ2-6|few|-
TGTGCCTGGAGTGTAGGGGCCGCTGGGGCCAACGTCCTGACTTTC
CAWSVGAAGANVLTF
>TRBV19|TRBJ2-2|once|TRBD2
TGTGCCAGTAGTATAGCGGGAGGGTACACCGGGGAGCTGTTTTTT
CASSIAGGYTGELFF